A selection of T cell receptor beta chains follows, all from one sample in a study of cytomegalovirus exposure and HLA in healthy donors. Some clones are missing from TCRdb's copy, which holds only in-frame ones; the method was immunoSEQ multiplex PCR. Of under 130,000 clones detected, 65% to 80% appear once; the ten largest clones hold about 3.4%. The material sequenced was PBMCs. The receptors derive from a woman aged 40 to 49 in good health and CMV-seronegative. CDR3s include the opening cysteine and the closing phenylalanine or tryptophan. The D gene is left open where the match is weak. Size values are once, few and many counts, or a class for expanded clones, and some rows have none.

CDR3 DNA: TGTGCCAGCGAGGGAGCGAACACCGGGGAGCTGTTTTTT
CDR3 protein: CASEGANTGELFF
D gene: NA
clone size: once
J gene: TRBJ2-2
V gene: TRBV28
CDR3 length: 13

CDR3 DNA: TGTGCCAGCATAAAACAGGGTAGCAATCAGCCCCAGCATTTT
CDR3 protein: CASIKQGSNQPQHF
D gene: NA
clone size: NA
J gene: TRBJ1-5
V gene: TRBV28
CDR3 length: 14

CDR3 DNA: TGTGCCTGGGAAATCGTAGCGGGAGCAGGGGAGACGCAGTATTTT
CDR3 protein: CAWEIVAGAGETQYF
D gene: TRBD2
clone size: NA
J gene: TRBJ2-3
V gene: TRBV30
CDR3 length: 15

CDR3 DNA: TGCGCCAGCAGTGAGTCGGAAGCGGGGGGCCCCCGAGGAAAGACCCAGTACTTC
CDR3 protein: CASSESEAGGPRGKTQYF
D gene: TRBD2
clone size: NA
J gene: TRBJ2-5
V gene: TRBV10-1
CDR3 length: 18

CDR3 DNA: TGCGCCAGCAGCAGGACAGTCAATCAGCCCCAGCATTTT
CDR3 protein: CASSRTVNQPQHF
D gene: NA
clone size: NA
J gene: TRBJ1-5
V gene: TRBV5-1
CDR3 length: 13

CDR3 DNA: TGCAGCCCCCAGAGGGAGAACACAGATACGCAGTATTTT
CDR3 protein: CSPQRENTDTQYF
D gene: NA
clone size: few
J gene: TRBJ2-3
V gene: TRBV29-1
CDR3 length: 13

CDR3 DNA: TGTGCCAGCAGTCCCGACAGGCTAGAAACAGATACGCAGTATTTT
CDR3 protein: CASSPDRLETDTQYF
D gene: NA
clone size: NA
J gene: TRBJ2-3
V gene: TRBV28
CDR3 length: 15

CDR3 DNA: TGTGCCAGCAATACGAGACAGGGACATGAGCAGTTCTTC
CDR3 protein: CASNTRQGHEQFF
D gene: TRBD1
clone size: NA
J gene: TRBJ2-1
V gene: TRBV2
CDR3 length: 13

CDR3 DNA: TGTGCCAGTAGTACAGGAGGGGGGGCGCCAAATCAGCCCCAGCATTTT
CDR3 protein: CASSTGGGAPNQPQHF
D gene: NA
clone size: NA
J gene: TRBJ1-5
V gene: TRBV19
CDR3 length: 16

CDR3 DNA: TGTGCCAGCTCCCTATCGACAGGGAATCAGCCCCAGCATTTT
CDR3 protein: CASSLSTGNQPQHF
D gene: TRBD1
clone size: few
J gene: TRBJ1-5
V gene: TRBV18
CDR3 length: 14

CDR3 DNA: TGTGCCACCAGCAGAGATTCCGGGGGGGAGCAGTTCTTC
CDR3 protein: CATSRDSGGEQFF
D gene: TRBD2
clone size: few
J gene: TRBJ2-1
V gene: TRBV15
CDR3 length: 13

CDR3 DNA: TGTGCCAGTAGTATAATATCGCTGGGACATGTTGCCTATGGCTACACCTTC
CDR3 protein: CASSIISLGHVAYGYTF
D gene: NA
clone size: few
J gene: TRBJ1-2
V gene: TRBV19
CDR3 length: 17

CDR3 DNA: TGTGCCATCAGTGGGACAGGGGGCGAGACCCAGTACTTC
CDR3 protein: CAISGTGGETQYF
D gene: TRBD1
clone size: NA
J gene: TRBJ2-5
V gene: TRBV10-3
CDR3 length: 13

CDR3 DNA: TGTGCCAGCAAGGGAGGGCTAGTACGTGAAAAACTGTTTTTT
CDR3 protein: CASKGGLVREKLFF
D gene: NA
clone size: NA
J gene: TRBJ1-4
V gene: TRBV28
CDR3 length: 14

CDR3 DNA: TGTGCCAGCAGTGTACAGGGGTTTGTTGAAGCTTTCTTT
CDR3 protein: CASSVQGFVEAFF
D gene: TRBD1
clone size: NA
J gene: TRBJ1-1
V gene: TRBV25-1
CDR3 length: 13

CDR3 DNA: TGCGCCAGCAGCCAGGTGCGGGGTTATGAGGGCTACGAGCAGTACTTC
CDR3 protein: CASSQVRGYEGYEQYF
D gene: NA
clone size: few
J gene: TRBJ2-7
V gene: TRBV4-1
CDR3 length: 16

CDR3 DNA: TGTGCCAGCAGCTTGAGCGCAGTCAGCTCCTATAATTCACCCCTCCACTTT
CDR3 protein: CASSLSAVSSYNSPLHF
D gene: NA
clone size: NA
J gene: TRBJ1-6
V gene: TRBV5-6
CDR3 length: 17

CDR3 DNA: TGTGCCAGTAGAAGGACAGCCATAAACACTGAAGCTTTCTTT
CDR3 protein: CASRRTAINTEAFF
D gene: NA
clone size: few
J gene: TRBJ1-1
V gene: TRBV19
CDR3 length: 14

CDR3 DNA: TGTGCCAGCTCGCTAAGGACTAGCGGGAGTAGAGAGACCCAGTACTTC
CDR3 protein: CASSLRTSGSRETQYF
D gene: TRBD2
clone size: few
J gene: TRBJ2-5
V gene: TRBV18
CDR3 length: 16

CDR3 DNA: TGTGCCAGGAGCGGGAGCACGCGAGAGACCCAGTACTTC
CDR3 protein: CARSGSTRETQYF
D gene: TRBD2
clone size: NA
J gene: TRBJ2-5
V gene: TRBV2
CDR3 length: 13

CDR3 DNA: TGCGCCAGCAACCTGCTGCGGAGCTCCTACAATGAGCAGTTCTTC
CDR3 protein: CASNLLRSSYNEQFF
D gene: NA
clone size: once
J gene: TRBJ2-1
V gene: TRBV10-1
CDR3 length: 15

CDR3 DNA: TGTGCCTGGAGTCATCGTGGAGATCAGCCCCAGCATTTT
CDR3 protein: CAWSHRGDQPQHF
D gene: NA
clone size: NA
J gene: TRBJ1-5
V gene: TRBV30
CDR3 length: 13

CDR3 DNA: TGTGCCAGCAGCCAGGCGGGGGCCACCGAGCAGTACTTC
CDR3 protein: CASSQAGATEQYF
D gene: NA
clone size: few
J gene: TRBJ2-7
V gene: TRBV7-9
CDR3 length: 13

CDR3 DNA: TGTGCCAGCAGTAGAAGGACAGGGAACAATGAGCAGTTCTTC
CDR3 protein: CASSRRTGNNEQFF
D gene: TRBD1
clone size: once
J gene: TRBJ2-1
V gene: TRBV28
CDR3 length: 14

CDR3 DNA: TGTTCCAGCAGCTTAGTGTCTGGGGGGATAGGCTACGAGCAGTACTTC
CDR3 protein: CSSSLVSGGIGYEQYF
D gene: NA
clone size: few
J gene: TRBJ2-7
V gene: TRBV7-9
CDR3 length: 16

CDR3 DNA: TGTGCCAGCGCCAGGCCGGGACTGTACGAGCAGTACTTC
CDR3 protein: CASARPGLYEQYF
D gene: NA
clone size: once
J gene: TRBJ2-7
V gene: TRBV25-1
CDR3 length: 13

CDR3 DNA: TGTGCCAGCAGTTCAGCCGGGAGGACGGCGGGAGGGTGGACAGATACGCAGTATTTT
CDR3 protein: CASSSAGRTAGGWTDTQYF
D gene: TRBD2
clone size: NA
J gene: TRBJ2-3
V gene: TRBV28
CDR3 length: 19

CDR3 DNA: TGTGCCAGCAGCCAATTCGCCGGAGGGGACGTATCCTACAATGAGCAGTTCTTC
CDR3 protein: CASSQFAGGDVSYNEQFF
D gene: NA
clone size: NA
J gene: TRBJ2-1
V gene: TRBV14
CDR3 length: 18